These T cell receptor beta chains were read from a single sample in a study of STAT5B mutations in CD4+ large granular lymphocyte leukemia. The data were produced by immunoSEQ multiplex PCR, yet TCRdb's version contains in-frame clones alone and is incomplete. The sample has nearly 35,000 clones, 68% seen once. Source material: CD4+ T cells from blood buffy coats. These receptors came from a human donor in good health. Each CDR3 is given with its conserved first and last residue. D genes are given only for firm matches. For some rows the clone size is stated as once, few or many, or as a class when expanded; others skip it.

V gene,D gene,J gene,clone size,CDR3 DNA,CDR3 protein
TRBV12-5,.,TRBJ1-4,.,TGTGCTAGTGGTTTGACAGGAGGGGAAAAACTGTTTTTT,CASGLTGGEKLFF
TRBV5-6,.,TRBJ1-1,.,TGTGCCAGCAGCCGGGACACGTCTGGCACTGAAGCTTTCTTT,CASSRDTSGTEAFF
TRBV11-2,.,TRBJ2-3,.,TGTGCCAGCAGCTTAGAAGGCAGGAGCACAGATACGCAGTATTTT,CASSLEGRSTDTQYF
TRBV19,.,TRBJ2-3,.,TGTGCCAGTAGTAATACAGATACGCAGTATTTT,CASSNTDTQYF
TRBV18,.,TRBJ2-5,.,TGTGCCAGCTCACCGCAGGGAGAGACCCAGTACTTC,CASSPQGETQYF
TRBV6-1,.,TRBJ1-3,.,TGTGCCAGCCTCGGTGACTCTGGAAACACCATATATTTT,CASLGDSGNTIYF
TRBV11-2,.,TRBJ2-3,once,TGTGCCAGCAGCACACAGGGCCCAGATACGCAGTATTTT,CASSTQGPDTQYF
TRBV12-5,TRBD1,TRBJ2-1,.,TGTGCTAGTGGTACATTCTCCGGACAGGGTCAGTTCTTC,CASGTFSGQGQFF
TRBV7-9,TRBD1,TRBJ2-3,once,TGTGCCAGCAGCGGGGACAGGGTTTTCACAGATACGCAGTATTTT,CASSGDRVFTDTQYF
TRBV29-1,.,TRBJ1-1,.,TGCAGCGTTGTAACAGACTACACTGAAGCTTTCTTT,CSVVTDYTEAFF
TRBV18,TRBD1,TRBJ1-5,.,TGTGCCAGCTCACCGACAGGGGGGCTAGGCAATCAGCCCCAGCATTTT,CASSPTGGLGNQPQHF
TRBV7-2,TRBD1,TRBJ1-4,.,TGTGCCAGCAGCAACAGGGGATCAACTAATGAAAAACTGTTTTTT,CASSNRGSTNEKLFF
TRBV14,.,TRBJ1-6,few,TGTGCCAGCAGCCAAGGACCGATGGGGGGAGGATCCTATAATTCACCCCTCCACTTT,CASSQGPMGGGSYNSPLHF
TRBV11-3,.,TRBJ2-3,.,TGTGCCAGCAGCTTAGGTTCTGAATCTCCTAGCACAGATACGCAGTATTTT,CASSLGSESPSTDTQYF
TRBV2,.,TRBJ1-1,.,TGTGCCAGCAGTTTCACGCAGGGGAACACTGAAGCTTTCTTT,CASSFTQGNTEAFF
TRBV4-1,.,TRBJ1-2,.,TGCGCCAGCTCCCCGCCGGGGGAGTACTATGGCTACACCTTC,CASSPPGEYYGYTF
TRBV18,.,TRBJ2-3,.,TGTGCCAGCTCATATATCCAGCGGGCTGCGGCAGATACGCAGTATTTT,CASSYIQRAAADTQYF
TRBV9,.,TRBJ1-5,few,TGTGCCAGCAGCCCCTCGGGGGACTCGAATCCCAATCAGCCCCAGCATTTT,CASSPSGDSNPNQPQHF
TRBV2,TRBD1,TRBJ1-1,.,TGTGCCAGCAGTGAAGAGGGACAGGGGAACACTGAAGCTTTCTTT,CASSEEGQGNTEAFF
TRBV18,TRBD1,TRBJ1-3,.,TGTGCCAGCTCCCTCGGACAGGGTTCCTCTGGAAACACCATATATTTT,CASSLGQGSSGNTIYF
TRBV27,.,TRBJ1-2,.,TGTGCCAGCAGTTTAGGTAGGCCCACCCAGGGCTATGGCTACACCTTC,CASSLGRPTQGYGYTF
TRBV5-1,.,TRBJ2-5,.,TGCGCCAGCAGCTTGGATAGGACGGGTCAAGAGACCCAGTACTTC,CASSLDRTGQETQYF
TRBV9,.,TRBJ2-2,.,TGTGCCAGCAGCGTAGTGGGCGGGGAGCTGTTTTTT,CASSVVGGELFF
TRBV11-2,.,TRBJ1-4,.,TGTGCCAGCAGCCAAAACAGGGTTGGTGAAAAACTGTTTTTT,CASSQNRVGEKLFF
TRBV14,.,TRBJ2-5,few,TGTGCCAGCAGCCAAGTGCCAGGGGAAGAGACCCAGTACTTC,CASSQVPGEETQYF
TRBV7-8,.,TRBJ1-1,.,TGTGCCAGCAGCTTAAGGACCGCCGAACGACGAACCACCGGAGCTTTCTTT,CASSLRTAERRTTGAFF
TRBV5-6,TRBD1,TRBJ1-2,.,TGTGCCAGCAGCTTGCCGACAGGGGGTGGCTACACCTTC,CASSLPTGGGYTF
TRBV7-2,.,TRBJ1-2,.,TGTGCCAGCAGCTTAGGGGGGGAGGCTAACTATGGCTACACCTTC,CASSLGGEANYGYTF
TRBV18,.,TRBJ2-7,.,TGTGCCAGCTCCCCTATAGGCCGGGACTCCTCCTACGAGCAGTACTTC,CASSPIGRDSSYEQYF
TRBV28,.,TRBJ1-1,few,TGTGCCAGCAAAATCTCCCACACTGAAGCTTTCTTT,CASKISHTEAFF
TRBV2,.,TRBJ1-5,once,TGTGCCAGCAGCACAGGGTTATCTCAGCCCCAGCATTTT,CASSTGLSQPQHF
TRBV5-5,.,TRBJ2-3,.,TGTGCCAGCAGCCCAACAGAAAGCACAGATACGCAGTATTTT,CASSPTESTDTQYF
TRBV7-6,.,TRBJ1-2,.,TGTGCCAGCAGCTTAGGCGGGGCCTATGGCTACACCTTC,CASSLGGAYGYTF
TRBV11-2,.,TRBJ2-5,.,TGTGCCAGCAGCTTAGAGTCCAAAAAGACCCAGTACTTC,CASSLESKKTQYF
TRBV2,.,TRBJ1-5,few,TGTGCCAGCAGTGATGGTGGGCAGCCCCAGCATTTT,CASSDGGQPQHF
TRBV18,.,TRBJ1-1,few,TGTGCCAGCTCACTAGACGGGAACACTGAAGCTTTCTTT,CASSLDGNTEAFF
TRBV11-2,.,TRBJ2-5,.,TGTGCCAGCAGCTTTGGAGTAGCAGAGACCCAGTACTTC,CASSFGVAETQYF
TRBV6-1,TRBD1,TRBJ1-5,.,TGTGCCAGCAGTGAAGCTACAGGGGGTAATCAGCCCCAGCATTTT,CASSEATGGNQPQHF
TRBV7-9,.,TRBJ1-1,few,TGTGCCAGCAGCTTCGGATCCGGGGGGACGAACACTGAAGCTTTCTTT,CASSFGSGGTNTEAFF
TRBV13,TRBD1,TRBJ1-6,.,TGTGCCAGCAGCAAACGAGGACAGGGCTTATACTCACCCCTCCATTTT,CASSKRGQGLYSPLHF
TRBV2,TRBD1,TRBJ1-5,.,TGTGCCAGCAGCGCAACCGGGACAGGGCTCCAGCCCCAGCATTTT,CASSATGTGLQPQHF
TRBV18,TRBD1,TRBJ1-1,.,TGTGCCAGCTCACCCGACAGGGGCGGAAACGAGGTAGCTTTCTTT,CASSPDRGGNEVAFF
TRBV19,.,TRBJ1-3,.,TGTGCCAGCTCGTCCCTGATCCAGGGTCTCGGAAACACCATATATTTT,CASSSLIQGLGNTIYF
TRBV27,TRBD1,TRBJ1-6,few,TGTGCCAGCAGTCCCTCCAGGGGGCAAGGTGGACCCCTCCACTTT,CASSPSRGQGGPLHF
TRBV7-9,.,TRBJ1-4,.,TGTGCCAGCAGCTTAGCGCTGGGGTACACTAATGAAAAACTGTTTTTT,CASSLALGYTNEKLFF
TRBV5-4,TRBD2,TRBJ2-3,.,TGTGCCAGCAGCTGGGGAGATAGCGGGGGCACAGATACGCAGTATTTT,CASSWGDSGGTDTQYF
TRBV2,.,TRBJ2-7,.,TGTGCCAGCAGTGAAGGGGTGGGAGGGGGGTATTACGAGCAGTACTTC,CASSEGVGGGYYEQYF
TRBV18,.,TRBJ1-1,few,TGTGCCAGCTCACCACCCGGCAGGCGTCACACTGAAGCTTTCTTT,CASSPPGRRHTEAFF
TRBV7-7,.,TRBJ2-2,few,TGTGCTAGCAGCTCCAGGGAATCCGGGGAGCTGTTTTTT,CASSSRESGELFF
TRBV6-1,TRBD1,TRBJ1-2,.,TGTGCCAGCAGAGCGGGACAGTCGAATGGCTACACCTTC,CASRAGQSNGYTF
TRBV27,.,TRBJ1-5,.,TGTGCCAGCAGTGGGGGGGATGCCAATCAGCCCCAGCATTTT,CASSGGDANQPQHF
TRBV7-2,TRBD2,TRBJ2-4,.,TGTGCCACCGAAGCGCGGGGGGAAAACATTCAGTACTTC,CATEARGENIQYF
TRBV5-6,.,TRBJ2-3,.,TGTGCCAGCATGGGGGCGAACCCCGCACCGCAGTATTTT,CASMGANPAPQYF
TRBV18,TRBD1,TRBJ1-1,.,TGTGCCAGCTCACTGTACAGGGGGCGAGCTTTCTTT,CASSLYRGRAFF
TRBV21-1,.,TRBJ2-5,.,TGTGCCAGCAGCAAAGAGTGCGGAGCGGGGGGGGGAGAGACCCAGTACTTC,CASSKECGAGGGETQYF
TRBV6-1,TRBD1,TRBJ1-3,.,TGTGCCAGCAGTGAACCATACCAGGGGGGAGGAAACACCATATATTTT,CASSEPYQGGGNTIYF
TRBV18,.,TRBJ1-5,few,TGTGCCAGCTCACCATATGGTCAGCCCAATCAGCCCCAGCATTTT,CASSPYGQPNQPQHF
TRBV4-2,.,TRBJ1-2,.,TGTGCCAGCAGCCAGGGGGGGGGAGGTCCACGCACCCACTATGGCTACACCTTC,CASSQGGGGPRTHYGYTF
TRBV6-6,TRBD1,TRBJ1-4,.,TGTGCCAGCAGAGGACAGGGGGTTGAAAAACTGTTTTTT,CASRGQGVEKLFF
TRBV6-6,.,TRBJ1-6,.,TGTGCCAGCAGTGAGGGATCACCCCTCCACTTT,CASSEGSPLHF